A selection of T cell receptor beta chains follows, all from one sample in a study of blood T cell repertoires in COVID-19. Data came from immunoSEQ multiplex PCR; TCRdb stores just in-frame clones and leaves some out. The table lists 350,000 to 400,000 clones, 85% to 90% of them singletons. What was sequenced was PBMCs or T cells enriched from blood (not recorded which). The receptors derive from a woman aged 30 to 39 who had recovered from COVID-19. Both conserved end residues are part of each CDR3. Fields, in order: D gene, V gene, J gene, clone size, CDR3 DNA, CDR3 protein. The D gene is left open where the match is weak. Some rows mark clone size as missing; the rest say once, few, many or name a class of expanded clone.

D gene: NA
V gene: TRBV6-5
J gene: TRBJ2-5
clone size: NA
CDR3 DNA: TGTGCCAGCAGCCCAGGGGTTTGGGAGACCCAGTACTTC
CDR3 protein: CASSPGVWETQYF

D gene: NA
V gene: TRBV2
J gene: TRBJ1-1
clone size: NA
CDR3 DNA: TGTGCCAGCAGTGAAGGGGGTCCAGGGATCACTGAAGCTTTCTTT
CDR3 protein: CASSEGGPGITEAFF

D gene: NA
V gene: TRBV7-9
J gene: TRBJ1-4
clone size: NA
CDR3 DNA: TGTGCCAGCAGCCCCCGGGGGGGGCGTGAAAAACTGTTTTTT
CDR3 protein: CASSPRGGREKLFF

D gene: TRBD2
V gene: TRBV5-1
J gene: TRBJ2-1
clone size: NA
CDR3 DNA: TGCGCCAGCAGCTCCCTAGCGGGAGGGCCGTCGTATTACAATGAGCAGTTCTTC
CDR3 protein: CASSSLAGGPSYYNEQFF

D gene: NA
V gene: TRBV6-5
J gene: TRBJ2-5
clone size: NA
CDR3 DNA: TGTGCCAGCTCCCCCCCGGGTTTTGAGACCCAGTACTTC
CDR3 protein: CASSPPGFETQYF

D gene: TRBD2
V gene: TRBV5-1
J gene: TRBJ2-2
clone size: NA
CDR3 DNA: TGCGCCAGCAGCCGACTAGCGGGGGGAGTTTTGGAGACCGGGGAGCTGTTTTTT
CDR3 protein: CASSRLAGGVLETGELFF

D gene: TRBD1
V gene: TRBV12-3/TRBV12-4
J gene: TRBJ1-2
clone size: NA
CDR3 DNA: TGTGCCAGCAGCCGACAGGGCCTCTATGGCTACACCTTC
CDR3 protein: CASSRQGLYGYTF

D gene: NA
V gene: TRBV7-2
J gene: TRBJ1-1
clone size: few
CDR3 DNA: TGTGCCAGCAGCTTCCTCACTGAAGCTTTCTTT
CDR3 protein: CASSFLTEAFF

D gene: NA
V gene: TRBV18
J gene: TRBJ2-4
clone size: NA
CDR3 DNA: TGTGCCAGCTCAGCGGGTCCGGCAGGCTTCCCACAGTACTTC
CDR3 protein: CASSAGPAGFPQYF

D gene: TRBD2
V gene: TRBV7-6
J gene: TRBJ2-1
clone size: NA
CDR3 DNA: TGTGCCAGCAGCTTATCGGGAGGGGCCTACAATGAGCAGTTCTTC
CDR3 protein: CASSLSGGAYNEQFF

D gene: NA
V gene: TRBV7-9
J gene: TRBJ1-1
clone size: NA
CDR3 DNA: TGTGCCAGCACCTCCGGGCAGGGGAGTAATGAAGCTTTCTTT
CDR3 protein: CASTSGQGSNEAFF

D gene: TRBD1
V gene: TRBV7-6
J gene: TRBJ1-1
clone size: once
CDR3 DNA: TGTGCCAGCAGCTTAGGACGACAGGGTGACACTGAAGCTTTCTTT
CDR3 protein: CASSLGRQGDTEAFF

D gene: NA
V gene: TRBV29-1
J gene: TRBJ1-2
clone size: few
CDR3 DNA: TGCAGCGTTGGACAGAACCCAGGAAACTATGGCTACACCTTC
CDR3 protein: CSVGQNPGNYGYTF

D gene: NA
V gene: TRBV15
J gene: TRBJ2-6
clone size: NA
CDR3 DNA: TGTGCCACCAGCAGAGAACTGGGCGTGCCCGGAAGGTCTGGGGCCAACGTCCTGACTTTC
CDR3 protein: CATSRELGVPGRSGANVLTF

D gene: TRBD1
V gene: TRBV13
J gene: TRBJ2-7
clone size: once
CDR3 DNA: TGTGCCAGCAGCTTAGGCCGAAGGGGGCAAGGCGAGCAGTACTTC
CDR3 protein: CASSLGRRGQGEQYF

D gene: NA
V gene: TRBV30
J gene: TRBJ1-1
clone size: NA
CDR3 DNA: TGTGCCTGGCGACGCGAGGCGAACACTGAAGCTTTCTTT
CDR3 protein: CAWRREANTEAFF

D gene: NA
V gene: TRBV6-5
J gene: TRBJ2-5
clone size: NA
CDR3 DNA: TGTGCCAGCAGTCCACAGCGGCAGACACAAGAGACCCAGTACTTC
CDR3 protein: CASSPQRQTQETQYF

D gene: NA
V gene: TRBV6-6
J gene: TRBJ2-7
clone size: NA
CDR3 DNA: TGTGCCAGCAAAGGCAGCCAACTAGGCTCCTACGAGCAGTACTTC
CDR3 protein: CASKGSQLGSYEQYF

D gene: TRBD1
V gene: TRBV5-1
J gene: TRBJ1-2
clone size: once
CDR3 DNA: TGCGCCAGCAGCCCCCCGGGACAGACTAACTATGGCTACACCTTC
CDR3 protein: CASSPPGQTNYGYTF

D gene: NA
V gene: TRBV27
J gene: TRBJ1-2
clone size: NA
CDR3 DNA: TGTGCCAGCACCATTTCCGGCGGAATACGAGCTAACTATGGCTACACCTTC
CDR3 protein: CASTISGGIRANYGYTF

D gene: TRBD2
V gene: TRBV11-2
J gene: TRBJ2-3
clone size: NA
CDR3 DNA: TGTGCCAGCAGCAAACAACTAGCGGGTACAGATACGCAGTATTTT
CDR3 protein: CASSKQLAGTDTQYF

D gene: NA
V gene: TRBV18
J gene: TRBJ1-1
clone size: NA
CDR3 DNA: TGTGCCAGCTCACCAGCCGGGAGGCCTGAAGCTTTCTTT
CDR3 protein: CASSPAGRPEAFF

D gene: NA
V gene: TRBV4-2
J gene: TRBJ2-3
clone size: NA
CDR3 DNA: TGTGCCAGCAGCCAAGGGGCAGGGAAGGTTACAGATACGCAGTATTTT
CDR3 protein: CASSQGAGKVTDTQYF

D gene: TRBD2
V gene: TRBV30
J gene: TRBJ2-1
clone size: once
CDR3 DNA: TGTGCCTGGAGTACCGGACTAGCGGGGGGCACCGAGCAGTTCTTC
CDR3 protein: CAWSTGLAGGTEQFF

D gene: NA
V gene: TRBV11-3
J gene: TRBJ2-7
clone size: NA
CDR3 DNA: TGTGCCAGCAGCTCGGGATGGCCCTACGAGCAGTACTTC
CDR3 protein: CASSSGWPYEQYF

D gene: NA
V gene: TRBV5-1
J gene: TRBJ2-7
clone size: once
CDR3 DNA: TGCGCCAGCAGCCCCTGGACGGCGGGATCCCGGACATACGAGCAGTACTTC
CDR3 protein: CASSPWTAGSRTYEQYF

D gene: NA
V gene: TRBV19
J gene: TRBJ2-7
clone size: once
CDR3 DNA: TGTGCCAGTAGTATGACCGACAGGTTACCACTCTACGAGCAGTACTTC
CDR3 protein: CASSMTDRLPLYEQYF